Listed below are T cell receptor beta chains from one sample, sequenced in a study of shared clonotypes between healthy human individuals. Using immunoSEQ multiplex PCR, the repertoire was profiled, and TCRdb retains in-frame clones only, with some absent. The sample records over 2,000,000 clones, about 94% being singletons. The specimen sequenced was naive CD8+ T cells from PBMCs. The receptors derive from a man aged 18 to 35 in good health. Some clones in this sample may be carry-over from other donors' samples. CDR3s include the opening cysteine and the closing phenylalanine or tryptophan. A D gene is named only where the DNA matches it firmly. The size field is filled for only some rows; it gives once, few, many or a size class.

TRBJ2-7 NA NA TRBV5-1 TGCGCCAGCAGCACCGACACGGGCGAGCAGTACTTC CASSTDTGEQYF
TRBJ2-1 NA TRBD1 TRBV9 TGTGCCAGCAGCGTAGCAGGGGGCCAGGGTAATGAGCAGTTCTTC CASSVAGGQGNEQFF
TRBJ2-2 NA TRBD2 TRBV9 TGTGCCAGCAGCCCCGGACTAGCGGCATACACCGGGGAGCTGTTTTTT CASSPGLAAYTGELFF
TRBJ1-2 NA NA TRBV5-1 TGCGCCAGCAGCTTGGCTCGAGGGCCCAGGGATGGCTACACCTTC CASSLARGPRDGYTF
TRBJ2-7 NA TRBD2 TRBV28 TGTGCCAGCAGTTCCACTTTTTTTGGGACTAGCGGGAGGGGGGGGTACTACGAGCAGTACTTC CASSSTFFGTSGRGGYYEQYF
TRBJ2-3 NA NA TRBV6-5 TGTGCCAGCAGCCCGGGACCCAGCAGCACAGATACGCAGTATTTT CASSPGPSSTDTQYF
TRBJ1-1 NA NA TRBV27 TGTGCCAGCTTCGGGTTCCTTGGGGTTACGAACACTGAAGCTTTCTTT CASFGFLGVTNTEAFF
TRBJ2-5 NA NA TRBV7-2 TGTGCCAGCAGCTTATTCGGCGGAGCAGAGACCCAGTACTTC CASSLFGGAETQYF
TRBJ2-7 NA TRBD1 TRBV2 TGTGCCAGCAGCCCATACTGGGGGACAGACTACGAGCAGTACTTC CASSPYWGTDYEQYF
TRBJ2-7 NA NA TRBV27 TGTGCCAGCACTGGAAGTAGCTCCTACGAGCAGTACTTC CASTGSSSYEQYF
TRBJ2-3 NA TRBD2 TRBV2 TGTGCCAGCATGGGACTAGCGGAGTTCACAGATACGCAGTATTTT CASMGLAEFTDTQYF
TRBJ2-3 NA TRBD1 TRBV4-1 TGCGCCAGCAGCCATGGGGGACAGGCGCTCACAGATACGCAGTATTTT CASSHGGQALTDTQYF
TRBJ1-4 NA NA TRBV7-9 TGTGCCAGCAGCTTATACAGGTCCCCTAATGAAAAACTGTTTTTT CASSLYRSPNEKLFF
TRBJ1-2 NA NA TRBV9 TGTGCCAGCAGCGTAGACCCCCTGGCTAACTATGGCTACACCTTC CASSVDPLANYGYTF
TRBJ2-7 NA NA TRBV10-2 TGCGCCAGCAGTGAAGGACTCCTAGACTACGAGCAGTACTTC CASSEGLLDYEQYF
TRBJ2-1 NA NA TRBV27 TGTGCCAGCAGTTTATGGGGCGAGCAGTTCTTC CASSLWGEQFF
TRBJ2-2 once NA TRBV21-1 TGTGCCAGCGGGGGTTTTGAGGTCGGCCCCACCGGGGAGCTGTTTTTT CASGGFEVGPTGELFF
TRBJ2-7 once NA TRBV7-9 TGTGCCAGCAGCTTATCAACGGGTCTGGACGAGCAGTACTTC CASSLSTGLDEQYF
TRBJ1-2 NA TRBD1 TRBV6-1 TGTGCCAGCAGTGAAGGGGGAGGGGGCGTCGTCTATGGCTACACCTTC CASSEGGGGVVYGYTF
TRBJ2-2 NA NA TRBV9 TGTGCCAGCAGCCCCGGGGTAAACACCGGGGAGCTGTTTTTT CASSPGVNTGELFF
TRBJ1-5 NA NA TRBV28 TGTGCCAGCAGTTCCTACCGACACTTAAATAGCAATCAGCCCCAGCATTTT CASSSYRHLNSNQPQHF
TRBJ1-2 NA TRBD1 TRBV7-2 TGTGCCAGCAGCTATACAGGGGGCGGCTACACCTTC CASSYTGGGYTF
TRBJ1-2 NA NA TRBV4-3 TGCGCCAGCAGCCAAGGTATCGCAGGGTTGGATGGCTACACCTTC CASSQGIAGLDGYTF
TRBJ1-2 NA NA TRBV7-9 TGTGCCAGCAGCTTACAGGGCGGCTATGGCTACACCTTC CASSLQGGYGYTF
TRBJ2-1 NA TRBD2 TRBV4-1 TGCGCCAGCAGCCCCTACCGGGAGGGCCCCTACAATGAGCAGTTCTTC CASSPYREGPYNEQFF
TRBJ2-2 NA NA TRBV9 TGTGCCAGCAGCGTAGCTACTAGTGACACCGGGGAGCTGTTTTTT CASSVATSDTGELFF
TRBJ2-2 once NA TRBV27 TGTGCCAGCAGTTTGGCGGGGGCAGGTACCGGGGAGCTGTTTTTT CASSLAGAGTGELFF
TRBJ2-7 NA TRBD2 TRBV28 TGTGCCAGCAGTCCGCGGACTAGCGGTAACTACGAGCAGTACTTC CASSPRTSGNYEQYF
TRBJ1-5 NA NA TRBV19 TGTGCCAGTCACGCGGGGGATCAGCCCCAGCATTTT CASHAGDQPQHF
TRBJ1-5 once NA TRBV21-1 TGTGCCAGCAGCAAAGACCGGACAGCCGTCTATAGCAATCAGCCCCAGCATTTT CASSKDRTAVYSNQPQHF
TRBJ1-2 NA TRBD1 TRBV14 TGTGCCAGCAGCGATCGACAGGGGCCCATCTATGGCTACACCTTC CASSDRQGPIYGYTF
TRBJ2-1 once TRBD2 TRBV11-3 TGTGCCAGCAGCTTGAGCGGGGCCTACAATGAGCAGTTCTTC CASSLSGAYNEQFF
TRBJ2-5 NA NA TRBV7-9 TGTGCCAGCAGGATACAAGAGACCCAGTACTTC CASRIQETQYF
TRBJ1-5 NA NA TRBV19 TGTGCCAGTAGTCCAGGAGTAGCCGATCAGCCCCAGCATTTT CASSPGVADQPQHF
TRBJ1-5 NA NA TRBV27 TGTGCCAGCAGTTTAGGAGGGTTTGGCAATCAGCCCCAGCATTTT CASSLGGFGNQPQHF
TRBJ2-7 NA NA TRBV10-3 TGTGCCATCAGGGGGGACACCACCTACGAGCAGTACTTC CAIRGDTTYEQYF
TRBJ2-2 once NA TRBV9 TGTGCCAGCAGCATTGGGGCCGTCGGGGAGCTGTTTTTT CASSIGAVGELFF
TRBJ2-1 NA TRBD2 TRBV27 TGTGCCAGCAGTTGGGCGGGAGAGGTCAATGAGCAGTTCTTC CASSWAGEVNEQFF
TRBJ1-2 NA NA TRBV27 TGTGCCAGCAGTTTGACAGGATGGTATGGCTACACCTTC CASSLTGWYGYTF
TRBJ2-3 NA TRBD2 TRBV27 TGTGCCAGCAGTCGACTAGCGGAATACACAGATACGCAGTATTTT CASSRLAEYTDTQYF
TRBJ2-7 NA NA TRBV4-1 TGCGCCAGCAGCCACAGGGCCGCCTACGAGCAGTACTTC CASSHRAAYEQYF
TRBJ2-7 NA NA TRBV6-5 TGTGCCAGCAGTTACTCGAGAGGGATCTCCTACGAGCAGTACTTC CASSYSRGISYEQYF
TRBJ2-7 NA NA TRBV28 TGTGCCAGCACCGACGGGTCCCTCTACGAGCAGTACTTC CASTDGSLYEQYF
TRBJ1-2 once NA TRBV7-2 TGTGCCAGCTGCCCTAACGCGGCAACCTCCTATGGCTACACCTTC CASCPNAATSYGYTF
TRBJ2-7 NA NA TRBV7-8 TGTGCCAGCAGGACTACCTACGAGCAGTACTTC CASRTTYEQYF
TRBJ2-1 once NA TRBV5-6 TGTGCCAGCAGCCCTAGGACAGTCCGTTACAATGAGCAGTTCTTC CASSPRTVRYNEQFF
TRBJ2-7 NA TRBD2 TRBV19 TGTGCCACTTTGGGGACTACAGGATCCTACGAGCAGTACTTC CATLGTTGSYEQYF
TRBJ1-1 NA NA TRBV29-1 TGCAGCGTTGAAGAATTCAGGGGTATGAACACTGAAGCTTTCTTT CSVEEFRGMNTEAFF
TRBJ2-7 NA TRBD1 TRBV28 TGTGCCAGCAGTTTTAGGCAGGGGGACGAGCAGTACTTC CASSFRQGDEQYF
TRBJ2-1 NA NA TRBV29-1 TGCAGCGTTGTAACTAGCAGCAATGAGCAGTTCTTC CSVVTSSNEQFF
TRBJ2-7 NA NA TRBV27 TGTGCCAGCAGTTTTGGACGGACATCCTACGAGCAGTACTTC CASSFGRTSYEQYF
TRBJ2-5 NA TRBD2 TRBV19 TGTGCCAGTAGTCAATCCCTGCGGGAGCGGCAAGAGACCCAGTACTTC CASSQSLRERQETQYF
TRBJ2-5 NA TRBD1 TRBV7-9 TGTGCCAGCAGCCGATCCGGGACAGGAAGAAGTTGGGAGACCCAGTACTTC CASSRSGTGRSWETQYF
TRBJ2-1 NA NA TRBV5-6 TGTGCCAGCAGCAAAGGGACTGATGAGCAGTTCTTC CASSKGTDEQFF
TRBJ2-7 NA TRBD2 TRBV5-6 TGTGCCAGCAGCTTGGGGGGACTAGCCTACGAGCAGTACTTC CASSLGGLAYEQYF
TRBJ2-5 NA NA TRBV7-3 TGTGCCAGCAGCTTAAGGCGGGCCACCCAAGAGACCCAGTACTTC CASSLRRATQETQYF
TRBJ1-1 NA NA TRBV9 TGTGCCAGCAGCGTAGGGGGGGACATGAACACTGAAGCTTTCTTT CASSVGGDMNTEAFF
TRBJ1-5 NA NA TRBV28 TGTGCCAGCAGTTTGGGGCCGGGGTCCCAAGGTCAGCCCCAGCATTTT CASSLGPGSQGQPQHF
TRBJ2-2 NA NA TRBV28 TGTGCCAGCAGTTTAGATAACACCGGGGAGCTGTTTTTT CASSLDNTGELFF